This TCR beta chain was sequenced for a study of blood T cell repertoires in COVID-19. Study-wide context: Sample material is recorded as cDNA or gDNA derived from T cells, B-cell-depleted T cells, or PBMCs.

Under the authors' procedure: Estimation of nucleated cell counts relied on the amplification of reference gene primers. Only in-frame clones appear in the TCRdb table, and some are missing; sequencing was by immunoSEQ multiplex PCR. V, J and clone size are those of that table, while D and trimming were read from the DNA. The sample shows roughly 400,000 clones, 80% to 90% of them seen only once. CDR3 length: 16 amino acids. The germline CDR1 and CDR2 sequences are MGHRA and YSYEKL. V lost 1 base and J lost 8; bases outside the gene matches: 10. The sequenced sample consisted of PBMCs or T cells enriched from blood (not recorded which). The chain is built from TRBV4-1 and TRBJ1-4, with TRBD1 matching 7 bases. The source of this sequence is a woman aged 45-60 years who had recovered from COVID-19. The CDR3: CASSQVGTAYGEKLFF. In DNA, the CDR3 is TGCGCCAGCAGCCAAGTTGGGACAGCCTACGGGGAAAAACTGTTTTTT.